The TCR beta chain under discussion was sequenced for a study of cytomegalovirus exposure and HLA in healthy donors. Study conclusions and caveats: Only CMV serostatus was available as immune exposure information.

Primers included in the PCR were 60 Vbeta and 13 Jbeta primers. In the source study's methods: Among the unique TCR beta chains that a later analysis counted, about 84 million in all, 9.5 million to 11 million were shared. TCRdb's copy holds only in-frame clones and misses some; the assay was immunoSEQ multiplex PCR. D and trimming come from the DNA, and the V and J calls and clone size come from that table. The sample gives some 140,000 clones, about four fifths of which show up once; approximately 8% is in the top ten. This clone was recorded a few times. Its antigen is not known. Trimming removed 5 bases from V and 6 bases from J, with 12 bases in between. The CDR3 is 14 amino acids. CDR1 SGHRS and CDR2 YFSETQ come from the germline V gene.

The sequence was obtained from a young man in good health and CMV-seropositive. Sequenced input: PBMCs. The rearrangement joins TRBV5-1 to TRBJ1-6, with D possibly TRBD1 on 6 matching bases. The CDR3 protein is CASSGGDTNSPLHF. DNA for the CDR3: TGCGCCAGCAGTGGGGGGGACACTAATTCACCCCTCCACTTT.